This TCR beta chain was found in a study of metastatic and nonmetastatic thyroid tumors. Study as a whole: The study looked at repertoires side by side in blood and in tumor or nodule tissue from malignant and benign thyroid patients. Study-level results: Across blood and tumor, TCR beta diversity in malignant thyroid tumors was reportedly significantly higher than in benign nodules.

Under the authors' procedure: For papillary thyroid cancer, a distant-metastasis classifier was constructed from CDR3 differences observed across clinicopathological groups. MiXCR was used by TCRdb to re-call the PCR reads. The V and J calls and clone size are TCRdb's, not the authors'. The sample consists of approximately 29,000 clones, approximately 15% of them appearing once. This clone is medium-sized in the sample. Its target is not known. Before thyroid surgery, none of the patients had received any treatment. Germline V gene sequence: CDR1 DFQATT, CDR2 SNEGSKA (reference sequence). J lost 9 bases, V lost 3 bases, and 11 bases had no gene match. The CDR3 is made up of 15 amino acids.

The chain carries TRBV20-1 and TRBJ2-7; TRBD2 aligns across 13 bases. Sample: blood. The receptor was derived from a female donor with papillary thyroid cancer or a benign thyroid nodule (not recorded which). Some clones in this sample may be carry-over from other donors' samples. The CDR3 DNA is TGCAGTGCTAGGGGGCCGGGACTAGCGGGAAGGGTGCAGTACTTC. This encodes CSARGPGLAGRVQYF.